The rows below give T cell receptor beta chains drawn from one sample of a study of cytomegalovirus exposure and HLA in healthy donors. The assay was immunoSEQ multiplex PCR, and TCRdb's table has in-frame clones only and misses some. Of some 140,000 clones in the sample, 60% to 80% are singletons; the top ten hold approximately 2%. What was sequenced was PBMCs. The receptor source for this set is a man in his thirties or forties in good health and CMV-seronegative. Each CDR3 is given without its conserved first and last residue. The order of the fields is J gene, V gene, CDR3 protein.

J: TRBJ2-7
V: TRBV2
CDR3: ASSEAGLVDEQY

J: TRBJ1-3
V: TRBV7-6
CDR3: ASSLMMGGATGNTIY

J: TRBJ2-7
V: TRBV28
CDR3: ASSVDRGPTYEQY

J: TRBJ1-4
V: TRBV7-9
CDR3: ASSLDRGREKLF

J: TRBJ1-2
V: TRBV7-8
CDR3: ASSLAGDGYT

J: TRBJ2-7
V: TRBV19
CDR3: ASSMGTAIVYEQY

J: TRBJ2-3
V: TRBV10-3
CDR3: AIGPPADTQY

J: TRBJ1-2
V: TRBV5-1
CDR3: ASSFGRLYGYT

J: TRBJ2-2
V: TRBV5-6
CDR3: ASSFDYNTGELF

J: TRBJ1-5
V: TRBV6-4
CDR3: ASRPETSNQPQH

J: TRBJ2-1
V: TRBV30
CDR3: AWNQLATDEQF

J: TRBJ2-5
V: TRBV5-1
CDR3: ASSLGLAGQETQY

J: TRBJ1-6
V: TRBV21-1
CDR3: ASSPKGGAGASPLH

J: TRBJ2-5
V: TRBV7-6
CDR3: ASSLSSSETQY

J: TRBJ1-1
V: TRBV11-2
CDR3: ASSPYRGNTEAF

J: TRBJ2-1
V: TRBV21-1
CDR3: ASSKHRENEQF

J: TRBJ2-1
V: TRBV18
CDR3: ASSPRLDPEQF

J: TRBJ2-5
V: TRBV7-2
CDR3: ASSFQGLSPETQY

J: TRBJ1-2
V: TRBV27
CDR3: ASASQGNRRGYT

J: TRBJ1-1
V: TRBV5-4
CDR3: ASSFPDWDTEAF

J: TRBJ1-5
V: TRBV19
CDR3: ASKVGAQPQH

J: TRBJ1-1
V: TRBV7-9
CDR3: ASSLDDRPGTEAF

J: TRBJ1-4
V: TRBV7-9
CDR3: ASSSSATNEKLF

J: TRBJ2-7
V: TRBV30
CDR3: AWSPLGQGVYEQY

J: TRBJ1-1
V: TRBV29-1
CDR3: SADRVNTEAF

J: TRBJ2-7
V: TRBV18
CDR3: ASSPPSGPSYEQY

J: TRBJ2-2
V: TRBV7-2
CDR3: ASSFGTSDTGELF

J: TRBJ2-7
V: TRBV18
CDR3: ASSSGTSSEQY

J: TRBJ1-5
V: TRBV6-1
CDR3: ASSEYRGSNQPQH

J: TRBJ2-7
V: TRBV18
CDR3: ASSPPGQGSYEQY

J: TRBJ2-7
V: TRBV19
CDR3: ARRDRVHYEQY

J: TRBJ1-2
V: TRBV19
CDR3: ASSSGRFGYT

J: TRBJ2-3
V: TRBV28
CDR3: ASGRATDTQY

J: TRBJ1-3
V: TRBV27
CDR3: ASSPGVTPLFRGNTIY

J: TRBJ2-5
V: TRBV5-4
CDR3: ASSPGLAETQY

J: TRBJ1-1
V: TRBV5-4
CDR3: ASSLRNRGGTEAF

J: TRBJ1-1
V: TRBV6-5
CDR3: ASSYSRGQGATEAF

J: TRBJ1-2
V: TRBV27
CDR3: ASRPSGHREAYGYT

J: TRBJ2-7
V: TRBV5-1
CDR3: ASSSSGTGNYEQY

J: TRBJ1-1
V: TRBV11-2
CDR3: ASGGYTEAF

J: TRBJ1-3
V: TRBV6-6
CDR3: ASLDRLENTIY

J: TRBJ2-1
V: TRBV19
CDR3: ASSDNRERVQF

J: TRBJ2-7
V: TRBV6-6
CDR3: ASSLAGFSYEQY

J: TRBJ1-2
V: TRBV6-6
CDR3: ASTQRGYHGYT

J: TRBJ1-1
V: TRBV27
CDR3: ASSIDRAGDTEAF

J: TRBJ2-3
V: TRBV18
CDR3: ASSPGTGTDTQY

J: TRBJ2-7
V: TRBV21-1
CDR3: ASSKGRGTEPYPTSGRSSYEQY

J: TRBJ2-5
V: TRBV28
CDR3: ASSSLAGGPSYETQY

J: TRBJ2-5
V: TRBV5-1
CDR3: ASSPTRDSDPETQY

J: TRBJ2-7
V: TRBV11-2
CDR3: ASRRTGIEEQY

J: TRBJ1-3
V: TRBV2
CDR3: ASQGIGNTIY

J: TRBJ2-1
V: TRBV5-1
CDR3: ASRTSGSSYNEQF

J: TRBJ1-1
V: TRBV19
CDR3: ASSIWGGGEAF

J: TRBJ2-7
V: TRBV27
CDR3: ASSPNAGSFYEQY

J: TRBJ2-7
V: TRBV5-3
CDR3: ARSLPRLAGDYEQY

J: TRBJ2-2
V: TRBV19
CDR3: ASRRLAGAGELF

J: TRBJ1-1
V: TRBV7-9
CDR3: AGIGDGTTLGGAF

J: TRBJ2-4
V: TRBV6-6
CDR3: ASSYPQGYIQY

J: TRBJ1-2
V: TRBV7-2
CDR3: ASSLPQGGGYT

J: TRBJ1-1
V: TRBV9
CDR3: ASSVGGAGDTEAF